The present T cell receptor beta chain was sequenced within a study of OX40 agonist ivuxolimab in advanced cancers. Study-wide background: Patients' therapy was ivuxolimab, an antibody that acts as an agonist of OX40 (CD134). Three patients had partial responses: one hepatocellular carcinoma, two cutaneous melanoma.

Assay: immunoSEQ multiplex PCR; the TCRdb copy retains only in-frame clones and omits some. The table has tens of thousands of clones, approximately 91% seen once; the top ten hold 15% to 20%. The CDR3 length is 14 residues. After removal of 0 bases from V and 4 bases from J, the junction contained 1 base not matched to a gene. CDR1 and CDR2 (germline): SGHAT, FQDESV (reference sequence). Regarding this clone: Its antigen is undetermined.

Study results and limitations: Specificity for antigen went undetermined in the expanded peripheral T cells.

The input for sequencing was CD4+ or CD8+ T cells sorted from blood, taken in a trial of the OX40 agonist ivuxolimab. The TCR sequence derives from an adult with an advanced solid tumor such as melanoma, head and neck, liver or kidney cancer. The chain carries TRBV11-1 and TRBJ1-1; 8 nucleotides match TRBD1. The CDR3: CASSLATGGTEAFF. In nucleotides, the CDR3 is TGTGCCAGCAGCTTAGCCACAGGGGGCACTGAAGCTTTCTTT.